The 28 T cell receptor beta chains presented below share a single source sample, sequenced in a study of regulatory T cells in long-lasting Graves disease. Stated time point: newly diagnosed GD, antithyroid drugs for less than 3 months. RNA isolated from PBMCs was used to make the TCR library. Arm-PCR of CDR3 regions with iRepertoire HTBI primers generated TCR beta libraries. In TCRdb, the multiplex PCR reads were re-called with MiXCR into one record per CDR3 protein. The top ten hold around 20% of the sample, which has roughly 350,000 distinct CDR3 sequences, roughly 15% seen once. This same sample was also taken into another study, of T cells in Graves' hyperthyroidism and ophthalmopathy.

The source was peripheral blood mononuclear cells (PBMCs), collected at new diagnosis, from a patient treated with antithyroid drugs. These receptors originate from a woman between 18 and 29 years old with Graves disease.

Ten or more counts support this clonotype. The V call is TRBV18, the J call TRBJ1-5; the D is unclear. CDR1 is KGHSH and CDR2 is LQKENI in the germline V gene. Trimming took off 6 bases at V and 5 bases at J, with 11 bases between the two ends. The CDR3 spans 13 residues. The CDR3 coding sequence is TGTGCCAGCTCCGGGATGTTGGATCAGCCCCAGCATTTT. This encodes CASSGMLDQPQHF.

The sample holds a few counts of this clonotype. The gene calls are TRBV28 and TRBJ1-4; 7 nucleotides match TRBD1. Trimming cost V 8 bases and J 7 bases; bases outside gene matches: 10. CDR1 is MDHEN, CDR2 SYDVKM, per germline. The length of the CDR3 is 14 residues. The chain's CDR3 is CASGRAGGSEKLFF. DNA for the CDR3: TGTGCCAGCGGCCGCGCAGGGGGTAGTGAAAAACTGTTTTTT. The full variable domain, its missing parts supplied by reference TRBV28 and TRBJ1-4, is DVKVTQSSRYLVKRTGEKVFLECVQDMDHENMFWYRQDPGLGLRLIYFSYDVKMKEKGDIPEGYSVSREKKERFSLILESASTNQTSMYLCASGRAGGSEKLFFGSGTQLSVL.

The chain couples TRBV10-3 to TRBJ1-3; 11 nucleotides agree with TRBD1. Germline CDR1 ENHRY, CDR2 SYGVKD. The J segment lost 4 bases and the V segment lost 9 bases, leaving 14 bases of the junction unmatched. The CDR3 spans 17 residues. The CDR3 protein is CAMNSATGQGEGNTIYF. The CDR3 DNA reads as TGTGCCATGAACTCGGCGACGGGACAGGGGGAGGGAAACACCATATATTTT.

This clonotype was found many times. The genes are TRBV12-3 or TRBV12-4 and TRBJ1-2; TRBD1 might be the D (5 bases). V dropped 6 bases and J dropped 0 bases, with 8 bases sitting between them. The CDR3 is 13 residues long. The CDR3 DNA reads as TGTGCCAGCAGAACGGACACTAACTATGGCTACACCTTC. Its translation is CASRTDTNYGYTF.

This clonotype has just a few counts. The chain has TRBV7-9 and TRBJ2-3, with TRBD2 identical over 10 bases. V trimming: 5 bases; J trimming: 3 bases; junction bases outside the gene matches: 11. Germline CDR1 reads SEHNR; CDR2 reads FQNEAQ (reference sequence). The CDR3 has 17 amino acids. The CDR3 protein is CASSPGGAGGLTDTQYF. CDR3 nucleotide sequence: TGTGCCAGCAGCCCCGGCGGAGCGGGAGGGCTGACAGATACGCAGTATTTT.

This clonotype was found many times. CDR3 DNA sequence: TGCAGTGCTAGGACTAGCGGGAGATTAGATGAGCAGTTCTTC. This codes for CSARTSGRLDEQFF. The chain employs TRBV20-1 and TRBJ2-1; 12 bases fit TRBD2. The CDR3 sequence is 14 residues long. Germline V gene sequence: CDR1 DFQATT, CDR2 SNEGSKA (reference sequence). Trimming cost V 3 bases and J 8 bases; bases outside gene matches: 5.

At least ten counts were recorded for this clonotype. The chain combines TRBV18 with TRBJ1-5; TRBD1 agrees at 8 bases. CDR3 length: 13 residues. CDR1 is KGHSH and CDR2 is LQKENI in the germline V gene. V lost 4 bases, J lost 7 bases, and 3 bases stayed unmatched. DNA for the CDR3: TGTGCCAGCTCACACGGACAGGGCCAGCCCCAGCATTTT. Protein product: CASSHGQGQPQHF.

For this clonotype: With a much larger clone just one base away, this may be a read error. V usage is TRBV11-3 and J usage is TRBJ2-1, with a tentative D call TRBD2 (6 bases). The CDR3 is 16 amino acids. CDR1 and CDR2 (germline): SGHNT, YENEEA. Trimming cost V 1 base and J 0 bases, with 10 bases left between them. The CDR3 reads CASSLVAASSYNEQFF. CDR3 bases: TGTGCCAGCAGCTTAGTAGCGGCGAGCTCCTACAATGAGCAGTTCTTC.

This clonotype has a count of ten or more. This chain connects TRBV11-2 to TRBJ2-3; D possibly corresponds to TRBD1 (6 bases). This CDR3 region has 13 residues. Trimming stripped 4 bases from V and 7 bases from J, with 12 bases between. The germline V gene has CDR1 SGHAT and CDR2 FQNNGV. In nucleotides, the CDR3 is TGTGCCAGCAGCTCCCGGACAGCCTATACGCAGTATTTT. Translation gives CASSSRTAYTQYF.

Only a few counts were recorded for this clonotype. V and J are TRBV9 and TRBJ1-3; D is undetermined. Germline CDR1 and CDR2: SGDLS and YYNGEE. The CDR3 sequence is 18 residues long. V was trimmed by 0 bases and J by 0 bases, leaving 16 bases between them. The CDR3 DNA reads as TGTGCCAGCAGCGTAGGTGACGGCCGACCCAGCTCTGGAAACACCATATATTTT. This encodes CASSVGDGRPSSGNTIYF.

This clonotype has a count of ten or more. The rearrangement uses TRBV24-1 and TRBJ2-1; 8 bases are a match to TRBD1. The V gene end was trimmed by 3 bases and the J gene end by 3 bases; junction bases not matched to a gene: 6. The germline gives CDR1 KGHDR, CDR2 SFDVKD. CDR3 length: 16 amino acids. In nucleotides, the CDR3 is TGTGCCACCAGTGATCAGCAGGGGGCGAGCTACAATGAGCAGTTCTTC. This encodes CATSDQQGASYNEQFF.

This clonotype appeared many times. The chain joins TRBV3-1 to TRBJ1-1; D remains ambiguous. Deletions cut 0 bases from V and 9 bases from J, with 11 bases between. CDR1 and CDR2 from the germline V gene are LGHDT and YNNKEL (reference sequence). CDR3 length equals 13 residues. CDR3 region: CASSQESRTKAFF. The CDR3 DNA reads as TGTGCCAGCAGCCAAGAGTCGAGGACTAAAGCTTTCTTT.

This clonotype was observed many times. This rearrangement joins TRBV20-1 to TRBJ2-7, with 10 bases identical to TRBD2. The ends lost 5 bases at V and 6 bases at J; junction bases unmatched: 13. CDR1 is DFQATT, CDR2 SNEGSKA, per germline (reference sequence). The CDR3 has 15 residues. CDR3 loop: CSAGPLPGLATEQYF. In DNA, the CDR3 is TGCAGTGCTGGCCCCTTACCGGGACTAGCGACCGAGCAGTACTTC.

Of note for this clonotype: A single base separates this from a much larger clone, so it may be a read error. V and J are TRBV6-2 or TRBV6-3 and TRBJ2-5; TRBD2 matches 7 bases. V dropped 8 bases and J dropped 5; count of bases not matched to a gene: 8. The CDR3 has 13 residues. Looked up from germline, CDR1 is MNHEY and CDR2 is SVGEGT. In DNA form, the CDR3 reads TGTGCCAGCGGTTTGGGGGAGGGGGAGACCCAGTACTTC. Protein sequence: CASGLGEGETQYF.

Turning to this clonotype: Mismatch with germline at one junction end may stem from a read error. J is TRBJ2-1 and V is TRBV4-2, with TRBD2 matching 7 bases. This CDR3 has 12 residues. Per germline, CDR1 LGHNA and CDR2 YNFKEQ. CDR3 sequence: CASSQDGLEPFF. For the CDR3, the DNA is TGTGCCAGCAGCCAAGACGGACTAGAGCCGTTCTTC.

The CDR3 region is CASSLLQGSYNSPLHF. The CDR3 DNA reads TGTGCCAGCAGTTTATTGCAGGGCTCCTATAATTCACCCCTCCACTTT. J is TRBJ1-6 and V is TRBV28; tentatively, D is TRBD1 (5 bases). This CDR3 spans 16 amino acids. Germline assignment: CDR1 MDHEN and CDR2 SYDVKM. V was cut by 1 base and J by 0 bases, with 7 bases left in between.

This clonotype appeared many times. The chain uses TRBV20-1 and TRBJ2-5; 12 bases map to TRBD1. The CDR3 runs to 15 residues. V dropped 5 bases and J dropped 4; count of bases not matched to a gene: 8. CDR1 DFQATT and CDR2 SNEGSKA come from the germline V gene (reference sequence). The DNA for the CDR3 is TGCAGTGCTTCCGGGACAGGGGGCCGGGGAGAGACCCAGTACTTC. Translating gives CSASGTGGRGETQYF.

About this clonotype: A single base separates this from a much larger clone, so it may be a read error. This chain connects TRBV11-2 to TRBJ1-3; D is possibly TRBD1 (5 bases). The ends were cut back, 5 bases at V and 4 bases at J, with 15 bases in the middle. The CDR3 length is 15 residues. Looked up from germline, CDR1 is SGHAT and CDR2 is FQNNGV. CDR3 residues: CASSQYGYRGNTIYF. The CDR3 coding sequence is TGTGCCAGCAGCCAATACGGGTACAGGGGAAACACCATATATTTT. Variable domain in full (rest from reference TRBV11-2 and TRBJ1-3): EAGVAQSPRYKIIEKRQSVAFWCNPISGHATLYWYQQILGQGPKLLIQFQNNGVVDDSQLPKDRFSAERLKGVDSTLKIQPAKLEDSAVYLCASSQYGYRGNTIYFGEGSWLTVV.

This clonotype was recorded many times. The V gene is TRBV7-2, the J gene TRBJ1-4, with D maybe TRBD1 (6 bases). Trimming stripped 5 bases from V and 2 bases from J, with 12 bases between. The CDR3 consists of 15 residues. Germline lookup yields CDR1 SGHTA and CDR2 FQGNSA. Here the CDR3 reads CASSVRGPTNEKLFF. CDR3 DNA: TGTGCCAGCAGCGTCCGGGGGCCGACTAATGAAAAACTGTTTTTT.

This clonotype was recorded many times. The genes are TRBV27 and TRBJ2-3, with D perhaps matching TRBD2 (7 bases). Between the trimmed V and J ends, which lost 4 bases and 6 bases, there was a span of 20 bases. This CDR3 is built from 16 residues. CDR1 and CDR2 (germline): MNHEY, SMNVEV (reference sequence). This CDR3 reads CASSSPGGPLSDTQYF. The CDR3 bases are TGTGCCAGCAGTTCCCCGGGGGGCCCACTATCCGATACGCAGTATTTT.

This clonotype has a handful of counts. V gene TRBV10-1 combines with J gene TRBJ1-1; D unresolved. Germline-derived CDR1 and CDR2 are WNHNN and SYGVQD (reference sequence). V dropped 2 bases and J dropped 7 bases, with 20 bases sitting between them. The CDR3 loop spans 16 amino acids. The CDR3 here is CASSETDGHPTLEAFF. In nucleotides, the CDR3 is TGCGCCAGCAGTGAGACCGACGGGCACCCGACTCTTGAAGCTTTCTTT.

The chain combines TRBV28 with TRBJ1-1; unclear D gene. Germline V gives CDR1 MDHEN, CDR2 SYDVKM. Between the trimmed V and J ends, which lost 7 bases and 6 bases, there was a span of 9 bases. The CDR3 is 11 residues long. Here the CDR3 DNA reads TGTGCCAGCAAAGAGGTTGCTGAAGCTTTCTTT. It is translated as CASKEVAEAFF.

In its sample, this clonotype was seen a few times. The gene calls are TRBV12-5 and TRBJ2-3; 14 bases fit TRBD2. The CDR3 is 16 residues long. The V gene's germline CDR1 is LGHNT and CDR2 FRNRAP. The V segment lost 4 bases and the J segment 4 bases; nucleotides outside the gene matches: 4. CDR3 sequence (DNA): TGTGCTAGTGGTTCGACTAGCGGGAGGGCCGCAGATACGCAGTATTTT. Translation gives CASGSTSGRAADTQYF.

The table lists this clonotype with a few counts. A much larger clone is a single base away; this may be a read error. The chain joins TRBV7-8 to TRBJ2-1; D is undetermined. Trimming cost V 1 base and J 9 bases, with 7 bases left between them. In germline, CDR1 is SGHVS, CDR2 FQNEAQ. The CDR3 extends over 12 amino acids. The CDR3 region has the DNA TGTGCCAGCAGCTTAGATAGCCGTGAGCAGTTCTTC. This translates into CASSLDSREQFF.

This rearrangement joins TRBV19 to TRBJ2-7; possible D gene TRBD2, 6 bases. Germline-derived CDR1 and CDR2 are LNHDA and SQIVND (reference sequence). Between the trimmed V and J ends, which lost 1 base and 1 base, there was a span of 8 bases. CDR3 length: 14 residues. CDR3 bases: TGTGCCAGTAGTATAGGCGGAGGGTCCTACGAGCAGTACTTC. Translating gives CASSIGGGSYEQYF.

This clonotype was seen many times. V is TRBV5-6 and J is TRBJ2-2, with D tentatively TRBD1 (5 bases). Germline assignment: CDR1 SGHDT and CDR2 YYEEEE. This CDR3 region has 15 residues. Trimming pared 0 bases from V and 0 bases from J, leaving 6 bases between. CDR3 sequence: CASSLAQANTGELFF. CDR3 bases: TGTGCCAGCAGCTTGGCACAGGCGAACACCGGGGAGCTGTTTTTT.

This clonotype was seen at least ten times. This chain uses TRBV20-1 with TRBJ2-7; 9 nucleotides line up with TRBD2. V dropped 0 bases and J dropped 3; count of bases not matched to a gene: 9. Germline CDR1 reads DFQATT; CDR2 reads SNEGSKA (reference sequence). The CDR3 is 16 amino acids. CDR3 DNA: TGCAGTGCTAGAGATTCCGTAGCGGGAGTCTTCTACGAGCAGTACTTC. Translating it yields CSARDSVAGVFYEQYF.

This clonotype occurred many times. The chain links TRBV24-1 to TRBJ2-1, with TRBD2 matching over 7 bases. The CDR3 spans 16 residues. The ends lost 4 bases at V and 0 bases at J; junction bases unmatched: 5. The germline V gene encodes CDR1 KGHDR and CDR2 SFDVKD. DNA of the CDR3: TGTGCCACCAGTGACCCGGGGGGTAACTCCTACAATGAGCAGTTCTTC. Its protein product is CATSDPGGNSYNEQFF.